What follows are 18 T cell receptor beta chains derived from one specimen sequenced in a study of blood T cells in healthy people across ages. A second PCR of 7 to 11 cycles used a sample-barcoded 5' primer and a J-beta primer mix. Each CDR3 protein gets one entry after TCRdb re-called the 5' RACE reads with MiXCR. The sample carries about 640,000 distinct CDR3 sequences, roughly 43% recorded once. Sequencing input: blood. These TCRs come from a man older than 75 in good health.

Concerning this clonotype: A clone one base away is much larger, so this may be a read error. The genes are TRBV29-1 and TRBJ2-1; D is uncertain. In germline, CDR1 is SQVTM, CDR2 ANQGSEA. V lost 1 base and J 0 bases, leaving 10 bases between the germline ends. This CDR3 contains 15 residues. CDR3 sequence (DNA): TGCAGCGTTGAAGCGGTTCTGAGCTCCTACAATGAGCAGTTCTTC. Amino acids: CSVEAVLSSYNEQFF.

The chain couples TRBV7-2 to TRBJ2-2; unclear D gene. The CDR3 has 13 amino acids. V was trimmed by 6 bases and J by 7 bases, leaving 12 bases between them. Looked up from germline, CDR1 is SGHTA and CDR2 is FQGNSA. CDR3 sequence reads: CASRSIRNGELFF. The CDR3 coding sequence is TGTGCCAGCAGGTCCATAAGGAACGGGGAGCTGTTTTTT.

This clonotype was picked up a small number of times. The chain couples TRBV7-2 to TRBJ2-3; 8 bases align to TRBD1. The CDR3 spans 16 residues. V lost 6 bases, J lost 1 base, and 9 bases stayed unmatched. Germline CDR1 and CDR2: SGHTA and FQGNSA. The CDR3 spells CASSKQGGLGTDTQYF. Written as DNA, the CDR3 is TGTGCCAGCAGTAAACAGGGGGGTCTTGGCACAGATACGCAGTATTTT.

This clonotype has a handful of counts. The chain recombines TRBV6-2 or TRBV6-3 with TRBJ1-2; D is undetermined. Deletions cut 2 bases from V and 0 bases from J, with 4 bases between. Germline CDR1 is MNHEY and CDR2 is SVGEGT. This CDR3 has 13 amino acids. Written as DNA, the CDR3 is TGTGCCAGCAGTTACCAGTCTAACTATGGCTACACCTTC. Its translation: CASSYQSNYGYTF.

CDR3 bases: TGTGCCAGCAGTTACGTGGGGGACAGGAACACTGAAGCTTTCTTT. Protein sequence: CASSYVGDRNTEAFF. The chain recombines TRBV6-2 or TRBV6-3 with TRBJ1-1; 7 nucleotides align to TRBD1. The V gene's germline CDR1 is MNHEY and CDR2 SVGEGT. The ends lost 2 bases at V and 1 base at J; junction bases unmatched: 4. This CDR3 comprises 15 residues.

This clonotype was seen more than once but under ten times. Here the CDR3 reads CASRKQALDQAKNIQYF. The CDR3 nucleotides are TGTGCCAGCAGGAAACAGGCACTCGACCAAGCCAAAAACATTCAGTACTTC. This sequence joins TRBV3-1 and TRBJ2-4; TRBD1 might be the D (5 bases). V gave up 6 bases and J gave up 0 bases, with 18 bases separating them. This CDR3 has 17 amino acids. Germline V lookup: CDR1 LGHDT, CDR2 YNNKEL (reference sequence).

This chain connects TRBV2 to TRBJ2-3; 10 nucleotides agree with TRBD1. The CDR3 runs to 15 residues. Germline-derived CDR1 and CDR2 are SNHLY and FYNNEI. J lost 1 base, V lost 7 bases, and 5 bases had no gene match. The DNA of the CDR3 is TGTGCCAGCAAGGACAGGGGGGGTGGCACAGATACGCAGTATTTT. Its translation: CASKDRGGGTDTQYF.

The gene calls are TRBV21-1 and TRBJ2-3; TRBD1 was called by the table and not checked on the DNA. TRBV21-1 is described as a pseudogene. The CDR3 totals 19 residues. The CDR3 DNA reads TGTGCCAGCAGCTTAAGGTGGCAGGGGGGATTCACTAGCACAGATACGCAGTATTTT. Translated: CASSLRWQGGFTSTDTQYF.

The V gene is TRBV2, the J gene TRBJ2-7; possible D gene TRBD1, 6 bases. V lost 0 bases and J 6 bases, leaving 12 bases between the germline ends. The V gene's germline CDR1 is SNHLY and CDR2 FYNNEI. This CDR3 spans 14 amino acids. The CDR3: CASSEALRGGEQYF. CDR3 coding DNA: TGTGCCAGCAGTGAAGCACTCAGAGGGGGCGAGCAGTACTTC.

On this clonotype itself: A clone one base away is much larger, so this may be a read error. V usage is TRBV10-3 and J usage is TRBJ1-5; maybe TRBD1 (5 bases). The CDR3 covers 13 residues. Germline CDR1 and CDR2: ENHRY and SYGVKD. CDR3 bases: TGTGCCAGCAGTGGCAGGGATGAGCAGCCCCAGCATTTT. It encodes CASSGRDEQPQHF.

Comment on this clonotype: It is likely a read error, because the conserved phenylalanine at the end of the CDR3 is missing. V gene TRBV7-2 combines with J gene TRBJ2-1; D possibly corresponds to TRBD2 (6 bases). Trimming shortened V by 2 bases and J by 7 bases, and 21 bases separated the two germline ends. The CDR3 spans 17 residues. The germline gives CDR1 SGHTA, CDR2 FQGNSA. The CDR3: CASSLRLVGGARNEQFL. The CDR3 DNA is TGTGCCAGCAGCTTACGGTTAGTCGGGGGAGCGAGGAATGAGCAGTTCTTA.

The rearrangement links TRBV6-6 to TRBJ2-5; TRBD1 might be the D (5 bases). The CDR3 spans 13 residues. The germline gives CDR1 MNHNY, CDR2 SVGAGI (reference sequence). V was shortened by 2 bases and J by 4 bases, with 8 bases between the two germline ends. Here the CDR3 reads CASSYDSSETQYF. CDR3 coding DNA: TGTGCCAGCAGTTACGACAGCTCAGAGACCCAGTACTTC.

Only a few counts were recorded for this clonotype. In DNA form, the CDR3 reads TGTGCCAGCAGTGATAATGGCTACAGGGGTAACGATGAGCAGTTCTTC. This sequence encodes CASSDNGYRGNDEQFF. The chain employs TRBV6-4 and TRBJ2-1; 7 positions match TRBD1. This CDR3 is built from 16 residues. With 3 bases clipped from V and 8 bases from J, the junction kept 13 bases outside the gene matches. Per germline, CDR1 MRHNA and CDR2 SNTAGT.

CDR3: CSAPRVTGFNEQYF. DNA of the CDR3: TGCAGTGCCCCCAGGGTAACAGGTTTCAATGAGCAGTACTTC. The chain combines TRBV20-1 with TRBJ2-7, with D possibly TRBD1 on 5 matching bases. Trimming removed 6 bases from V and 7 bases from J, with 22 bases in between. Germline V gene data show CDR1 as DFQATT and CDR2 as SNEGSKA (reference sequence). The CDR3 runs 14 residues.

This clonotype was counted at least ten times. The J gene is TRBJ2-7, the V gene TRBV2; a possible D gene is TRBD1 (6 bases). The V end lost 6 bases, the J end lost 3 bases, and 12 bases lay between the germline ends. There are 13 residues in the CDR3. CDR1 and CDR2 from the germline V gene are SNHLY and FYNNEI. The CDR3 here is CASSVGQFYEQYF. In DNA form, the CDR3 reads TGTGCCAGCAGCGTCGGACAGTTCTACGAGCAGTACTTC.

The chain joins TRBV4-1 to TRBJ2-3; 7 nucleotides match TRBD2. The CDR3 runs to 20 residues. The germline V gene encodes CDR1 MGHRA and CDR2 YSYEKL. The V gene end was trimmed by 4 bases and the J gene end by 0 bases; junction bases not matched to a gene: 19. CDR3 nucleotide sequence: TGCGCCAGCAGCCGCCGACTAGCAGCCCCGGGCTCCCCTAGCACAGATACGCAGTATTTT. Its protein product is CASSRRLAAPGSPSTDTQYF.

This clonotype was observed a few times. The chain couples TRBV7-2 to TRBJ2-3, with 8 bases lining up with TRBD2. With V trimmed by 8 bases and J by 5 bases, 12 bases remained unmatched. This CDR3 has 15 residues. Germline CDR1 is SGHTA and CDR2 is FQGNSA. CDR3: CASRGLVAGKDTQYF. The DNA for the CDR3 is TGTGCCAGCCGCGGTTTAGTAGCGGGAAAAGATACGCAGTATTTT.

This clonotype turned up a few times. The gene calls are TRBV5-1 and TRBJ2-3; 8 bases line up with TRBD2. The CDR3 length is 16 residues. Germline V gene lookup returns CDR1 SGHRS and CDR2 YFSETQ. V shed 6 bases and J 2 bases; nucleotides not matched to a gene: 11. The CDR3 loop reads CASTSRAGVFTDTQYF. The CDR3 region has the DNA TGCGCCAGCACCTCCCGAGCGGGGGTCTTCACAGATACGCAGTATTTT.